This entry concerns a single T cell receptor beta chain. This sample stems from a study of blood T cell repertoires in COVID-19. About the study: Acute and convalescent COVID-19 samples came from the United States, Italy and Spain. Sources were T cells, B-cell-depleted T cells, or PBMCs; the material itself was cDNA or gDNA.

As originally analysed: Reference gene primer amplification in the assay estimated nucleated cell counts. The repertoire was sequenced with immunoSEQ multiplex PCR; TCRdb's copy has only in-frame clones and lacks some. V and J calls and clone size are those listed in that table; D and trimming were worked out from the DNA. The table lists 250,000 to 300,000 clones, about 90% of them singletons, with 1.5% in the top ten. CDR3 length equals 16 residues. Germline V CDR1 and CDR2: LNHDA, SQIVND (reference sequence). Trimming pared 5 bases from V and 2 bases from J, leaving 15 bases between. The sample taken for sequencing was peripheral blood. The sequence was collected from a woman aged 40 to 49 who had recovered from COVID-19. The chain couples TRBV19 to TRBJ2-2; the D gene is possibly TRBD2 (6 bases). For the CDR3, the DNA is TGTGCCAGTAGTCGCGCACGGGACTTAAACACCGGGGAGCTGTTTTTT. Its protein is CASSRARDLNTGELFF.